These 21 T cell receptor beta chains were all obtained from the same sample, sequenced in a study of T cells after yellow fever vaccination. TCRdb re-derived calls from the 5' RACE reads in MiXCR, one entry per CDR3 protein. The table includes 95,000 to 100,000 distinct CDR3 sequences, around 5.5% detected once. The material sequenced was CD8+ T cells sorted from PBMCs, taken 10 days after the yellow fever booster vaccination. The source of these receptors is a man in his late teens or twenties who received the YFV17D yellow fever vaccine.

V is TRBV12-5 and J is TRBJ1-2; D might be TRBD1 (5 bases). The CDR3 runs to 16 residues. Germline CDR1 LGHNT, CDR2 FRNRAP. V was trimmed by 2 bases and J by 0 bases, leaving 13 bases between them. The CDR3 sequence is CASGLPSKGPNYGYTF. For the CDR3, the DNA is TGTGCTAGTGGTTTGCCTTCCAAGGGACCTAACTATGGCTACACCTTC.

This clonotype was detected ten times or more. The CDR3 region has the DNA TGTGCCATCAGCGGGACAGCCGTCTCTGGGGCCAACGTCCTGACTTTC. It specifies CAISGTAVSGANVLTF. The chain employs TRBV10-3 and TRBJ2-6; 7 bases fit TRBD1. The CDR3 spans 16 residues. Losses at the gene ends were 6 bases for V and 0 bases for J; bases not matched to a gene: 5. Germline V gene data show CDR1 as ENHRY and CDR2 as SYGVKD.

V and J are TRBV10-2 and TRBJ2-7; TRBD2 matches 8 bases. The CDR3 loop spans 16 amino acids. Trimming took 2 bases from V and 3 from J; bases not matched to a gene: 9. Looked up from germline, CDR1 is WSHSY and CDR2 is SAAADI. CDR3 bases: TGCGCCAGCAGTGAGATCCGGTTTAGCGGGGTCTACGAGCAGTACTTC. Amino acids: CASSEIRFSGVYEQYF.

This clonotype was seen repeatedly, ten times or more. The chain couples TRBV12-3 or TRBV12-4 to TRBJ1-1, with unresolved D. V was shortened by 3 bases and J by 8 bases, with 7 bases between the two germline ends. The CDR3 has 11 residues. This chain's CDR3 is CASSLGSEAFF. CDR3 bases: TGTGCCAGCAGTTTGGGTTCCGAAGCTTTCTTT.

This clonotype was seen only a few times. The chain is built from TRBV5-6 and TRBJ2-7; D remains ambiguous. Germline CDR1 is SGHDT and CDR2 is YYEEEE. Trimming took off 0 bases at V and 5 bases at J, with 12 bases between the two ends. The CDR3 loop spans 14 amino acids. The CDR3 DNA reads TGTGCCAGCAGCTTGGCGGACGTGCCGAACGAGCAGTACTTC. Encoded protein: CASSLADVPNEQYF.

This clonotype was picked up many times. The chain is built from TRBV7-9 and TRBJ2-3; 10 bases align to TRBD1. Germline V gene sequence: CDR1 SEHNR, CDR2 FQNEAQ (reference sequence). This CDR3 has 14 residues. V trimming: 5 bases; J trimming: 5 bases; junction bases outside the gene matches: 4. For the CDR3, the DNA is TGTGCCAGCAGCCCCCGGGACAGGGGAGATACGCAGTATTTT. Residues: CASSPRDRGDTQYF.

The chain has TRBV15 and TRBJ1-2, with no clear D. The CDR3 is 14 residues long. The germline V and J ends were trimmed by 1 base and 2 bases, with 8 bases remaining between them. The germline CDR1 and CDR2 sequences are LNHNV and YYDKDF (reference sequence). The CDR3 is CATSRVGQNYGYTF. As DNA, the CDR3 is TGTGCCACCAGCAGAGTTGGCCAGAACTATGGCTACACCTTC.

This clonotype was recorded at least ten times. The chain recombines TRBV12-3 or TRBV12-4 with TRBJ2-2, with a weak D call TRBD2 (6 bases). Trimming left V 3 bases short and J 7 bases short, with 21 bases between. CDR3 size: 17 residues. CDR3 region: CASSFFGGFGGDGELFF. The CDR3 DNA reads as TGTGCCAGCAGTTTCTTCGGGGGATTCGGGGGTGACGGGGAGCTGTTTTTT.

This clonotype was recorded a few times. CDR3 protein: CASTTTGANTEAFF. The CDR3 DNA follows: TGTGCCAGCACCACGACAGGAGCCAACACTGAAGCTTTCTTT. V gene TRBV12-3 or TRBV12-4 combines with J gene TRBJ1-1; perhaps TRBD1 as D (6 bases). The V gene lost 7 bases and the J gene lost 2 bases, with 14 bases spanning the gap. The CDR3 spans 14 residues.

Relative to its sample, this clonotype is medium-sized. The gene calls are TRBV4-3 and TRBJ2-3, with D possibly being TRBD1 (6 bases). Deletions cut 0 bases from V and 0 bases from J, with 13 bases between. This CDR3 is built from 17 residues. Germline V gives CDR1 LGHNA, CDR2 YSLEER. The CDR3 loop reads CASSQDWSTGSTDTQYF. The CDR3 DNA sequence: TGCGCCAGCAGCCAAGATTGGTCGACAGGCAGCACAGATACGCAGTATTTT.

This sequence joins TRBV19 and TRBJ2-2, with D hard to call. Germline-derived CDR1 and CDR2 are LNHDA and SQIVND (reference sequence). The CDR3 loop spans 11 amino acids. The germline V and J ends were trimmed by 5 bases and 6 bases, with 4 bases remaining between them. This CDR3 reads CASSQPGELFF. The CDR3 region has the DNA TGTGCCAGTAGTCAGCCCGGGGAGCTGTTTTTT.

This clonotype was seen ten or more times. The genes are TRBV3-1 and TRBJ2-1; 9 bases fit TRBD1. CDR3 length: 14 residues. V lost 4 bases, J lost 7 bases, and 5 bases stayed unmatched. CDR1 and CDR2 (germline): LGHDT, YNNKEL (reference sequence). The CDR3 reads CASSLTGTGNEQFF. The CDR3 region has the DNA TGTGCCAGCAGCCTCACCGGGACAGGGAATGAGCAGTTCTTC.

There are many counts of this clonotype. The V and J genes are TRBV5-4 and TRBJ1-6; D unresolved. This CDR3 region has 12 residues. Germline CDR1 SGHNT, CDR2 YYREEE (reference sequence). The germline V and J ends were trimmed by 2 bases and 9 bases, with 6 bases remaining between them. Written as DNA, the CDR3 is TGTGCCAGCAGCTTTTGGGCTTCACCCCTCCACTTT. Translating it yields CASSFWASPLHF.

This clonotype was counted between two and nine times. The chain employs TRBV11-2 and TRBJ2-3, with D maybe TRBD1 (6 bases). The CDR3 has 15 residues. Trimming removed 4 bases at V and 5 bases at J, with 16 bases between. Germline loops: CDR1 SGHAT, CDR2 FQNNGV. The CDR3 here is CASSSTPQGRDTQYF. DNA of the CDR3: TGTGCCAGCAGCTCAACACCGCAGGGGAGAGATACGCAGTATTTT. Using reference TRBV11-2 and TRBJ2-3 for the parts outside the CDR3, the full variable domain is EAGVAQSPRYKIIEKRQSVAFWCNPISGHATLYWYQQILGQGPKLLIQFQNNGVVDDSQLPKDRFSAERLKGVDSTLKIQPAKLEDSAVYLCASSSTPQGRDTQYFGPGTRLTVL.

This clonotype was counted a few times. V is TRBV12-3 or TRBV12-4 and J is TRBJ2-5; D is possibly TRBD2 (7 bases). This CDR3 spans 15 amino acids. Between the trimmed V and J ends, which lost 7 bases and 5 bases, there was a span of 20 bases. The CDR3 bases are TGTGCCAGCACCCCCTGGGGGGCGGGAGCGGAGACCCAGTACTTC. Protein: CASTPWGAGAETQYF.

The V and J genes are TRBV7-9 and TRBJ2-5; no firm D call. CDR1 and CDR2 from the germline V gene are SEHNR and FQNEAQ (reference sequence). The CDR3 covers 17 residues. The V gene lost 4 bases and the J gene lost 1 base, with 19 bases spanning the gap. CDR3 sequence: CASSSPSRRASQETQYF. Written as DNA, the CDR3 is TGTGCCAGCAGCTCCCCCTCCCGCCGGGCTAGCCAAGAGACCCAGTACTTC.

The chain joins TRBV5-5 to TRBJ1-1; TRBD1 matches at 8 bases. The V and J ends lost 0 bases and 0 bases, in that order; junction bases with no gene match: 10. The CDR3 runs to 18 residues. Germline V gene lookup returns CDR1 SGHKS and CDR2 YYEKEE (reference sequence). CDR3 in amino acids: CASSLVDRGFPMNTEAFF. In nucleotides, the CDR3 is TGTGCCAGCAGCTTGGTCGACAGGGGATTCCCTATGAACACTGAAGCTTTCTTT.

This clonotype has a count of ten or more. This rearrangement joins TRBV25-1 to TRBJ1-1; no clear D gene. Per germline, CDR1 MGHDK and CDR2 SYGVNS. The CDR3 is 14 amino acids. The V and J ends lost 1 base and 0 bases respectively, with 6 bases between them. CDR3 sequence reads: CASSESGVNTEAFF. The CDR3 coding sequence is TGTGCCAGCAGTGAATCCGGGGTGAACACTGAAGCTTTCTTT.

This clonotype was observed a few times. V is TRBV2 and J is TRBJ1-1; D is undetermined. V lost 7 bases and J lost 8, with 23 bases in between. This CDR3 region has 15 residues. Germline V gene sequence: CDR1 SNHLY, CDR2 FYNNEI. CDR3 coding DNA: TGTGCCAGCAACGGTATAGGGCCTACCAATTCCGAAGCTTTCTTT. Translated, it gives CASNGIGPTNSEAFF.

In its sample, this clonotype was seen many times. The V gene is TRBV11-2, the J gene TRBJ2-5; possibly TRBD2 for D (6 bases). V lost 7 bases to trimming and J lost 5 bases, with 17 bases between them. The germline CDR1 and CDR2 sequences are SGHAT and FQNNGV. CDR3 length: 14 amino acids. DNA of the CDR3: TGTGCCAGCACCCCCCGGGGGTCGGGCGAGACCCAGTACTTC. Its protein is CASTPRGSGETQYF.

V usage is TRBV13 and J usage is TRBJ1-3, with D perhaps matching TRBD1 (6 bases). V was cut by 5 bases and J by 2 bases, with 13 bases left in between. Germline V gene sequence: CDR1 PRHDT, CDR2 FYEKMQ (reference sequence). This CDR3 is built from 15 residues. In nucleotides, the CDR3 is TGTGCCAGCAGCCTCAGTGAGGGGGCTGGAAACACCATATATTTT. It specifies CASSLSEGAGNTIYF.